This TCR beta chain was sequenced during a study of graft-versus-host responses after intestinal transplantation. Notes on this clone: Its specificity is unknown.

Data came from immunoSEQ multiplex PCR; TCRdb stores just in-frame clones and leaves some out. The table lists 84,000 or so clones, 80% to 95% of them singletons, with about 0.28% in the top ten. The germline gives CDR1 SNHLY, CDR2 FYNNEI. The CDR3 has 16 amino acids. With V trimmed by 6 bases and J by 2 bases, 12 bases remained unmatched. Notes on the study in general: Early after transplant, HvG declines were associated with peak levels of circulating GvH clones.

The receptor's source is a human donor who received an intestinal transplant. The chain recombines TRBV2 with TRBJ1-2; 7 bases are a match to TRBD1. Sequencing used unstimulated CD4+ T cells sorted from spleen or lymph node cells, obtained before intestinal transplant. The CDR3 loop reads CASRSGGGSLNYGYTF. The CDR3 bases are TGTGCCAGCAGGTCAGGGGGTGGGTCCTTGAACTATGGCTACACCTTC.